The 23 T cell receptor beta chains listed next were all sequenced from one sample in a study of technical replicates of blood from several donors. This table comes from immunoSEQ multiplex PCR, and its TCRdb copy is limited to in-frame clones, with some not included. The table lists under 85,000 clones, 85% to 95% of them singletons. Sequencing input: T cells isolated from PBMCs. The source is a human donor in good health.

This chain uses TRBV11-2 with TRBJ2-7, with 9 bases lining up with TRBD1. The J segment lost 4 bases and the V segment lost 3 bases, leaving 4 bases of the junction unmatched. CDR1 and CDR2 from the germline V gene are SGHAT and FQNNGV. This CDR3 has 14 amino acids. In DNA form, the CDR3 reads TGTGCCAGCAGCTTGGGGACAGGGAGGTACGAGCAGTACTTC. It codes for CASSLGTGRYEQYF.

The chain joins TRBV11-3 to TRBJ2-3, with D possibly being TRBD1 (5 bases). V dropped 0 bases and J dropped 4 bases, with 11 bases sitting between them. Germline V CDR1 and CDR2: SGHNT, YENEEA. The CDR3 contains 15 residues. The CDR3 region has the DNA TGTGCCAGCAGCTTAGAATGGACAACGGCAGATACGCAGTATTTT. It encodes CASSLEWTTADTQYF.

The V call is TRBV9, the J call TRBJ2-3, with TRBD2 matching 7 bases. This CDR3 is 14 amino acids long. Germline V lookup: CDR1 SGDLS, CDR2 YYNGEE. J lost 2 bases, V lost 7 bases, and 7 bases had no gene match. This chain's CDR3 is CASAQRGITDTQYF. Here the CDR3 DNA reads TGTGCCAGCGCGCAGCGGGGTATCACAGATACGCAGTATTTT.

The rearrangement uses TRBV15 and TRBJ2-3; D may be TRBD2 (5 bases). CDR1 is LNHNV and CDR2 is YYDKDF in the germline V gene (reference sequence). V lost 1 base, J lost 1 base, and 6 bases lay in between. The CDR3 spans 14 residues. CDR3 loop: CATSRVGGTDTQYF. In nucleotides, the CDR3 is TGTGCCACCAGCAGAGTGGGAGGCACAGATACGCAGTATTTT.

V gene TRBV4-3 combines with J gene TRBJ2-1; D is perhaps TRBD2 (6 bases). Trimming pared 2 bases from V and 8 bases from J, leaving 16 bases between. This CDR3 has 15 residues. From germline, CDR1 is LGHNA and CDR2 YSLEER. The CDR3 DNA reads TGCGCCAGCAGCCAAATCCTCGGGAGTTGGTATGAGCAGTTCTTC. Residues: CASSQILGSWYEQFF.

The rearrangement uses TRBV25-1 and TRBJ2-7; TRBD1 aligns across 9 bases. The CDR3 runs 16 residues. V dropped 0 bases and J dropped 1; count of bases not matched to a gene: 4. Germline V gene data show CDR1 as MGHDK and CDR2 as SYGVNS. CDR3 in amino acids: CASSEYGDRDSYEQYF. As DNA, the CDR3 is TGTGCCAGCAGTGAATACGGGGACAGGGATTCCTACGAGCAGTACTTC.

The chain combines TRBV5-1 with TRBJ2-7; D is uncertain. In germline, CDR1 is SGHRS, CDR2 YFSETQ. This CDR3 comprises 13 residues. V gave up 4 bases and J gave up 2 bases, with 10 bases separating them. This CDR3 is CASSIRPTYEQYF. In DNA, the CDR3 is TGCGCCAGCAGCATCAGGCCTACCTACGAGCAGTACTTC.

This clone was seen a single time. The V call is TRBV6-5, the J call TRBJ1-1, with a weak D call TRBD1 (5 bases). Germline-derived CDR1 and CDR2 are MNHEY and SVGAGI. The CDR3 has 15 residues. Deletions cut 5 bases from V and 0 bases from J, with 13 bases between. CDR3 coding DNA: TGTGCCAGCAGTCTCGGGACTGCAGTGAACACTGAAGCTTTCTTT. It encodes CASSLGTAVNTEAFF.

The J gene is TRBJ2-1, the V gene TRBV10-1; D is possibly TRBD1 (5 bases). Germline V gives CDR1 WNHNN, CDR2 SYGVQD (reference sequence). This CDR3 spans 10 amino acids. The V end was cut by 7 bases, the J end by 15 bases, with 13 bases between. The CDR3 DNA follows: TGCGCCAGCATAGAGACAAGGGGGTTCTTC. Its protein product is CASIETRGFF.

The V and J genes are TRBV29-1 and TRBJ2-1; 11 bases are a match to TRBD2. This CDR3 contains 16 residues. After removal of 2 bases from V and 3 bases from J, the junction contained 6 bases not matched to a gene. Germline V CDR1 and CDR2: SQVTM, ANQGSEA. The DNA for the CDR3 is TGCAGCGTTGAAAGACTAGCGGGGAGAAACTACAATGAGCAGTTCTTC. This sequence encodes CSVERLAGRNYNEQFF.

This clone was seen a single time. The rearrangement uses TRBV7-6 and TRBJ1-1; D is ambiguous. This CDR3 is 13 amino acids long. Trimming took off 4 bases at V and 5 bases at J, with 11 bases between the two ends. Germline V lookup: CDR1 SGHVS, CDR2 FNYEAQ. The CDR3 coding sequence is TGTGCCAGCAGCTCCATGTTCGGGACTGAAGCTTTCTTT. Encoded protein: CASSSMFGTEAFF.

The chain has TRBV30 and TRBJ1-2; D remains ambiguous. Germline V CDR1 and CDR2: GTSNPN, SVGIG (reference sequence). The CDR3 length is 12 residues. V was shortened by 8 bases and J by 8 bases, with 18 bases between the two germline ends. The CDR3 DNA follows: TGTGCCCCCCCCAGTCCCTCCGGGGGCTACACCTTC. Amino acid sequence: CAPPSPSGGYTF.

The chain employs TRBV11-2 and TRBJ2-1, with 8 bases fitting TRBD2. Germline lookup yields CDR1 SGHAT and CDR2 FQNNGV. This CDR3 region has 14 residues. V shed 5 bases and J 2 bases; nucleotides not matched to a gene: 2. CDR3 region: CASSQLAAYNEQFF. CDR3 DNA: TGTGCCAGCAGCCAACTAGCGGCCTACAATGAGCAGTTCTTC.

This chain joins TRBV19 and TRBJ2-3; TRBD1 aligns across 9 bases. The CDR3 contains 16 residues. V dropped 7 bases and J dropped 6; count of bases not matched to a gene: 14. Germline V gene sequence: CDR1 LNHDA, CDR2 SQIVND (reference sequence). CDR3 residues: CASTDPSGTGSDTQYF. The CDR3 coding sequence is TGTGCCAGTACCGACCCCTCCGGGACAGGGTCGGATACGCAGTATTTT.

The chain combines TRBV11-3 with TRBJ2-3; tentative D call: TRBD2 (5 bases). The CDR3 runs to 15 residues. V dropped 2 bases and J dropped 1 base, with 10 bases sitting between them. Per the germline V gene, CDR1 is SGHNT and CDR2 is YENEEA. This chain's CDR3 is CASSLRGMGTDTQYF. As DNA, the CDR3 is TGTGCCAGCAGCTTACGGGGAATGGGCACAGATACGCAGTATTTT. The whole variable domain, filled in from reference TRBV11-3 and TRBJ2-3, reads EAGVVQSPRYKIIEKKQPVAFWCNPISGHNTLYWYLQNLGQGPELLIRYENEEAVDDSQLPKDRFSAERLKGVDSTLKIQPAELGDSAVYLCASSLRGMGTDTQYFGPGTRLTVL.

The V gene is TRBV30, the J gene TRBJ1-1; 8 bases line up with TRBD1. The CDR3 runs 13 residues. V gave up 4 bases and J gave up 11 bases; unmatched junction bases: 12. Germline CDR1 reads GTSNPN; CDR2 reads SVGIG (reference sequence). The CDR3 reads CAWTTQGEIGAFF. The DNA of the CDR3 is TGTGCCTGGACCACACAGGGGGAGATCGGGGCTTTCTTT. The whole variable domain, filled in from reference TRBV30 and TRBJ1-1, reads SQTIHQWPATLVQPVGSPLSLECTVEGTSNPNLYWYRQAAGRGLQLLFYSVGIGQISSEVPQNLSASRPQDRQFILSSKKLLLSDSGFYLCAWTTQGEIGAFFGQGTRLTVV.

The J gene is TRBJ1-1, the V gene TRBV5-1, with a possible D match to TRBD1 (5 bases). The germline V and J ends were trimmed by 4 bases and 2 bases, with 15 bases remaining between them. The length of the CDR3 is 15 residues. Germline V gene sequence: CDR1 SGHRS, CDR2 YFSETQ. The CDR3 DNA is TGCGCCAGCAGCCGCCTTACGGACACAAACACTGAAGCTTTCTTT. It codes for CASSRLTDTNTEAFF. The full variable domain, completed using reference TRBV5-1 and TRBJ1-1, is KAGVTQTPRYLIKTRGQQVTLSCSPISGHRSVSWYQQTPGQGLQFLFEYFSETQRNKGNFPGRFSGRQFSNSRSEMNVSTLELGDSALYLCASSRLTDTNTEAFFGQGTRLTVV.

This clone turned up a few times. This chain connects TRBV5-1 to TRBJ2-1, with 15 bases identical to TRBD2. J was trimmed by 5 bases and V by 0 bases; bases with no gene match: 3. This CDR3 comprises 17 residues. Germline V lookup: CDR1 SGHRS, CDR2 YFSETQ. In nucleotides, the CDR3 is TGCGCCAGCAGCTTGGCGGGACTAGCGGGAGGAAACAATGAGCAGTTCTTC. Amino acid sequence: CASSLAGLAGGNNEQFF.

In its sample, this clone was seen a few times. The chain's CDR3 is CASSLGPGEGYEQYF. As DNA, the CDR3 is TGTGCCAGCAGCTTAGGGCCAGGGGAAGGCTACGAGCAGTACTTC. The V and J genes are TRBV7-9 and TRBJ2-7; maybe TRBD1 (6 bases). Germline V gene data show CDR1 as SEHNR and CDR2 as FQNEAQ (reference sequence). V lost 1 base to trimming and J lost 3 bases, with 13 bases between them. CDR3 length: 15 amino acids. The full variable domain, rest sourced from reference TRBV7-9 and TRBJ2-7, is DTGVSQNPRHKITKRGQNVTFRCDPISEHNRLYWYRQTLGQGPEFLTYFQNEAQLEKSRLLSDRFSAERPKGSFSTLEIQRTEQGDSAMYLCASSLGPGEGYEQYFGPGTRLTVT.

The rearrangement joins TRBV6-6 to TRBJ2-5; tentative D call: TRBD1 (6 bases). This CDR3 comprises 13 residues. Germline assignment: CDR1 MNHNY and CDR2 SVGAGI (reference sequence). Trimming shortened V by 5 bases and J by 5 bases, and 12 bases separated the two germline ends. CDR3 nucleotides: TGTGCCAGCAGTCAAGACAGGTTGGAGACCCAGTACTTC. This translates into CASSQDRLETQYF.

The genes are TRBV18 and TRBJ1-1, with unresolved D. CDR3 size: 16 residues. Trimming left V 6 bases short and J 0 bases short, with 17 bases between. CDR1 KGHSH and CDR2 LQKENI come from the germline V gene. CDR3 region: CASSPPPAGMNTEAFF. DNA for the CDR3: TGTGCCAGCTCCCCCCCGCCTGCGGGGATGAACACTGAAGCTTTCTTT.

The V gene is TRBV9, the J gene TRBJ2-5; D may be TRBD2 (5 bases). Trimming stripped 4 bases from V and 4 bases from J, with 14 bases between. There are 14 residues in the CDR3. Germline V gene lookup returns CDR1 SGDLS and CDR2 YYNGEE. The CDR3 is CASSPLVEGETQYF. Written as DNA, the CDR3 is TGTGCCAGCAGCCCGCTGGTTGAGGGAGAGACCCAGTACTTC.

This clone came up once. This chain uses TRBV6-5 with TRBJ1-5; D remains unclear. CDR1 is MNHEY and CDR2 is SVGAGI in the germline V gene. V lost 0 bases, J lost 6 bases, and 6 bases lay in between. The CDR3 runs 13 residues. CDR3 sequence: CASSYSLSQPQHF. For the CDR3, the DNA is TGTGCCAGCAGTTACTCATTATCTCAGCCCCAGCATTTT.